The T cell receptor beta chain described here comes from a study of regulatory T cells in long-lasting Graves disease. The TCR beta library used iRepertoire HTBI primers with Arm-PCR amplification of CDR3. Each CDR3 protein is one row after TCRdb ran MiXCR on the multiplex PCR reads. The profile covers roughly 400,000 distinct CDR3 sequences, with about 15% appearing a single time and roughly 7.7% taken by the ten largest. This clonotype has at least ten counts. Sample time point: newly diagnosed GD, antithyroid drugs for less than 3 months. Making the TCR library involved RNA that had been extracted from PBMCs. This same sample was also taken into another study, of T cells in Graves' hyperthyroidism and ophthalmopathy.

Sequenced material: peripheral blood mononuclear cells (PBMCs), taken at new diagnosis, from a patient treated with antithyroid drugs. The source is a woman aged 40 to 50 with Graves disease.

CDR3 amino acids: CASSYSKGRGVDTEAFF. The CDR3 DNA sequence: TGTGCCAGCAGTTACTCGAAGGGCAGGGGGGTAGACACTGAAGCTTTCTTT. This rearrangement joins TRBV6-5 to TRBJ1-1, with 7 bases matching TRBD1. Germline CDR1 reads MNHEY; CDR2 reads SVGAGI. There are 17 residues in the CDR3. Trimming took 0 bases from V and 3 from J; bases not matched to a gene: 10.